This is a list of T cell receptor beta chains from one sample in a study of blood T cell repertoires in COVID-19. TCRdb's copy holds only in-frame clones and misses some; the assay was immunoSEQ multiplex PCR. The sample includes roughly 50,000 clones, about 90% seen only once; the top ten take over 10%. The specimen sequenced was peripheral blood. These receptors were collected from a man older than 75 with acute or convalescent COVID-19. CDR3s include the opening cysteine and the closing phenylalanine or tryptophan. D genes are given only for firm matches. Not every row has a clone size; where given, it reads once, few, many or a size class.

D gene	J gene	clone size	V gene	CDR3 protein	CDR3 DNA
NA	TRBJ1-2	NA	TRBV27	CASSFGGSYGYTF	TGTGCCAGCAGTTTCGGAGGTTCCTATGGCTACACCTTC
NA	TRBJ2-5	NA	TRBV19	CASSPPGAETQYF	TGTGCCAGTAGCCCCCCCGGAGCAGAGACCCAGTACTTC
NA	TRBJ2-1	NA	TRBV2	CASSEVATGVYNEQFF	TGTGCCAGCAGTGAAGTGGCGACAGGTGTCTACAATGAGCAGTTCTTC
TRBD2	TRBJ2-1	NA	TRBV9	CASSTRLAGGRDEQFF	TGTGCCAGCAGCACGAGACTAGCGGGGGGCCGGGATGAGCAGTTCTTC
NA	TRBJ2-7	NA	TRBV5-1	CASSPVGLTYEQYF	TGCGCCAGCAGCCCTGTGGGCCTTACCTACGAGCAGTACTTC
NA	TRBJ1-6	NA	TRBV2	CASSEAEDSPLHF	TGTGCCAGCAGTGAAGCGGAGGATTCACCCCTCCACTTT
NA	TRBJ1-6	NA	TRBV7-6	CASSSAVTANNSPLHF	TGTGCCAGCAGCTCGGCTGTGACAGCTAATAATTCACCCCTCCACTTT
TRBD1	TRBJ1-2	NA	TRBV12-3/TRBV12-4	CASRGTGNYGYTF	TGTGCCAGCCGGGGGACAGGCAACTATGGCTACACCTTC
TRBD1	TRBJ2-5	NA	TRBV9	CASSAMGQGGETQYF	TGTGCCAGCAGCGCTATGGGACAGGGCGGAGAGACCCAGTACTTC
NA	TRBJ1-3	once	TRBV5-1	CASSLRGGSGNTIYF	TGCGCCAGCAGCTTAAGAGGGGGCTCTGGAAACACCATATATTTT
NA	TRBJ1-2	NA	TRBV19	CASSSPNRSFYGYTF	TGTGCCAGTAGTAGTCCCAACCGGTCCTTCTATGGCTACACCTTC
NA	TRBJ1-5	NA	TRBV19	CASSDRRGQPQHF	TGTGCCAGTAGCGACAGGAGAGGACAGCCCCAGCATTTT
NA	TRBJ1-4	NA	TRBV7-9	CASSFRGNEKLFF	TGTGCCAGCAGCTTCAGGGGCAATGAAAAACTGTTTTTT
TRBD1	TRBJ2-1	NA	TRBV5-1	CASSQQGQGEDEQFF	TGCGCCAGCAGCCAACAGGGACAGGGAGAGGATGAGCAGTTCTTC
NA	TRBJ2-7	NA	TRBV5-1	CASSGGDREDEQYF	TGCGCCAGCAGCGGCGGTGACAGGGAGGACGAGCAGTACTTC
NA	TRBJ1-2	NA	TRBV18	CASSLAIPSDGYTF	TGTGCCAGCTCACTGGCGATTCCGAGCGACGGCTACACCTTC
NA	TRBJ1-1	once	TRBV3-1/TRBV3-2	CASSPPGYTEAFF	TGTGCCAGCAGCCCCCCGGGATACACTGAAGCTTTCTTT
NA	TRBJ2-1	NA	TRBV12-3/TRBV12-4	CASGQGWNEQFF	TGTGCCAGCGGTCAGGGATGGAATGAGCAGTTCTTC
TRBD2	TRBJ2-7	NA	TRBV11-2	CASSPGLAYEQYF	TGTGCCAGCAGCCCGGGACTAGCCTACGAGCAGTACTTC
NA	TRBJ1-4	NA	TRBV3-1/TRBV3-2	CASSQSGGPNEKLFF	TGTGCCAGCAGCCAAAGCGGGGGACCTAATGAAAAACTGTTTTTT
NA	TRBJ2-7	NA	TRBV7-9	CASSWDTSEQYF	TGTGCCAGCAGCTGGGACACCTCCGAGCAGTACTTC
TRBD1	TRBJ1-6	NA	TRBV7-9	CASSQYGTGLPLHF	TGTGCCAGCAGCCAATACGGGACAGGGTTACCCCTCCACTTT
TRBD1	TRBJ2-7	once	TRBV5-1	CASTSDRASYEQYF	TGCGCCAGCACCTCCGACAGGGCCTCCTACGAGCAGTACTTC
NA	TRBJ2-3	NA	TRBV29-1	CSSGESTYTQYF	TGCAGCTCCGGGGAAAGCACATATACGCAGTATTTT
TRBD1	TRBJ1-3	NA	TRBV5-1	CASSSSGQGAGNTIYF	TGCGCCAGCAGCTCGAGTGGTCAGGGGGCTGGAAACACCATATATTTT
NA	TRBJ1-5	NA	TRBV19	CASTRDTQYQPQHF	TGTGCCAGTACCCGGGACACCCAGTATCAGCCCCAGCATTTT
TRBD2	TRBJ2-3	NA	TRBV7-2	CASSFKRGGDTQYF	TGTGCCAGCAGTTTTAAGCGGGGCGGTGATACGCAGTATTTT
TRBD2	TRBJ2-4	few	TRBV6-5	CASSSSGVNIQYF	TGTGCCAGCAGTTCTAGCGGGGTAAACATTCAGTACTTC
NA	TRBJ1-2	NA	TRBV14	CASSQRVGQDGYTF	TGTGCCAGCAGTCAAAGGGTGGGGCAAGATGGCTACACCTTC
NA	TRBJ1-6	NA	TRBV2	CASSDRYNSPLHF	TGTGCCAGCAGTGATCGGTATAATTCACCCCTCCACTTT
TRBD1	TRBJ2-2	NA	TRBV6-1	CASSEQDRVVTGELFF	TGTGCCAGCAGTGAACAGGACAGGGTTGTGACCGGGGAGCTGTTTTTT
TRBD1	TRBJ2-4	once	TRBV19	CASSIGRDRGLQYF	TGTGCCAGTAGTATAGGTAGGGACAGGGGGCTTCAGTACTTC
TRBD1	TRBJ1-3	few	TRBV12-5	CASGLGQGYPPSF	TGTGCTAGTGGTCTGGGACAGGGCTACCCCCCGAGTTTT
TRBD2	TRBJ2-5	NA	TRBV20-1	CSASGTSGLQETQYF	TGCAGTGCTAGTGGGACTAGCGGGCTCCAAGAGACCCAGTACTTC
TRBD1	TRBJ1-1	NA	TRBV7-2	CASSPGTGRPTEAFF	TGTGCCAGCAGCCCTGGGACAGGGAGGCCCACTGAAGCTTTCTTT